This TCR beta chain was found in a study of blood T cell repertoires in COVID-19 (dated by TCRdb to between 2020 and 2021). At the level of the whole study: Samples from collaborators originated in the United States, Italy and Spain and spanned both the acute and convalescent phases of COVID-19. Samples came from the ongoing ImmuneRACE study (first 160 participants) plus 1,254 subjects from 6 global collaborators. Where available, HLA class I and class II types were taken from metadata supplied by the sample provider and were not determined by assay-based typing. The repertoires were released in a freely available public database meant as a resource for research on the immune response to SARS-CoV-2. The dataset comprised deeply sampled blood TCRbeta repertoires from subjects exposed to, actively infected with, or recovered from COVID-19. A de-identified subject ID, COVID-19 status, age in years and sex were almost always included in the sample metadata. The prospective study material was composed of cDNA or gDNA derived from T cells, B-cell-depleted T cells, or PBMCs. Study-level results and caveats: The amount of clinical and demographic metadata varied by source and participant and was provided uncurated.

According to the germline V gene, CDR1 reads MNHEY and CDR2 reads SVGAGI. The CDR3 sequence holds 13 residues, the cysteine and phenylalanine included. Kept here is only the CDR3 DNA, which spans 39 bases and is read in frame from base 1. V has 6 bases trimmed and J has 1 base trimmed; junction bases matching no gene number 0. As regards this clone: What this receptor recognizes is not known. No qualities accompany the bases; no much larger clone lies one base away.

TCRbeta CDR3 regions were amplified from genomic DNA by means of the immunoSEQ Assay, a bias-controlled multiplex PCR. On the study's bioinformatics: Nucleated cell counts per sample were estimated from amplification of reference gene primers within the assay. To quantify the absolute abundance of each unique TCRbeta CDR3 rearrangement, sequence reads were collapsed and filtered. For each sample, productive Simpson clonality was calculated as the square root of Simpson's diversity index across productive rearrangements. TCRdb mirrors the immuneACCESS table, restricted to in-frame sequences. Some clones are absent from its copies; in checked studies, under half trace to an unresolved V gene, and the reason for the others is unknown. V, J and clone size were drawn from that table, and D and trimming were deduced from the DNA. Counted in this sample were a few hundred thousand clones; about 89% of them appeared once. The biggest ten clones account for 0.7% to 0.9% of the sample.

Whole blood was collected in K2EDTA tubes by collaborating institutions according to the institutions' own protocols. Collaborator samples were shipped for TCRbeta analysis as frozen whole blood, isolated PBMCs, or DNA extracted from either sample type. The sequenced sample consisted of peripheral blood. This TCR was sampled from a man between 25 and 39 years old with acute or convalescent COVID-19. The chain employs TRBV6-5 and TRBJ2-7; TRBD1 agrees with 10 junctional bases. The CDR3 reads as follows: CASRGQGSYEQYF. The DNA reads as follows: TGTGCCAGCAGGGGACAGGGGTCCTACGAGCAGTACTTC.